Sequencing of this T cell receptor beta chain was carried out in a study of cytomegalovirus exposure and HLA in healthy donors. Germline lookup yields CDR1 SGHDT and CDR2 YYEEEE. Trimming pared 1 base from V and 6 bases from J, leaving 20 bases between. The CDR3 runs to 16 residues. The study ran its PCR with 60 Vbeta and 13 Jbeta primers. The protocol was immunoSEQ multiplex PCR, while the TCRdb copy is restricted to in-frame clones and leaves out a portion. The data contain some 130,000 clones, roughly 79% of them singletons. The chain uses TRBV5-6 and TRBJ2-7; D gene uncertain. This TCR was recovered from a woman under 30 in good health and CMV-seronegative. Sequencing was done on a sample of PBMCs. The CDR3 region has the DNA TGTGCCAGCAGCTTGTATCTGGAGCGCTGGTCTGTCGAGCAGTACTTC. Encoded protein: CASSLYLERWSVEQYF. Full variable domain (outside the CDR3, taken from reference TRBV5-6 and TRBJ2-7): DAGVTQSPTHLIKTRGQQVTLRCSPKSGHDTVSWYQQALGQGPQFIFQYYEEEERQRGNFPDRFSGHQFPNYSSELNVNALLLGDSALYLCASSLYLERWSVEQYFGPGTRLTVT.